The present T cell receptor beta chain was sequenced within a study of T cell changes during pregnancy in multiple sclerosis. Generated by immunoSEQ multiplex PCR, the TCRdb table keeps only in-frame clones and is missing some. The top ten clones hold approximately 6.6% of a sample with under 30,000 clones, 89% of them seen once. The V and J ends lost 1 base and 4 bases respectively, with 11 bases between them. This CDR3 spans 15 amino acids. CDR1 LGHNA and CDR2 YSLEER come from the germline V gene. V is TRBV4-3 and J is TRBJ2-1; maybe TRBD2 (6 bases). The source is a female donor with multiple sclerosis, enrolled in a pregnancy study. The sample was CD8+ T cells from peripheral blood mononuclear cells, taken after pregnancy. CDR3 sequence (DNA): TGCGCCAGCAGCCAAGGACTAGATGGGTACAATGAGCAGTTCTTC. Encoded protein: CASSQGLDGYNEQFF.